This TCR beta chain was obtained from a study of T cell repertoires in aging, cancer and after chemotherapy (dated by TCRdb to the late 2010s). Broadly, across the study: The donors fell into six age groups ranging from 30 or younger to 70 or older, and each group had at least three individuals. To look at immunoaging and at how T cells reconstitute after chemotherapy, the study profiled TCR beta repertoires in peripheral blood from both healthy donors and cancer patients. In the hematological group, the paired samples taken before and after chemotherapy came from chronic lymphocytic leukemia patients given fludarabine- or bendamustine-based regimens. In total, the full dataset held some 8.2 million TCR reads. Alongside under 100 healthy donors serving as a reference group, the cohort included approximately 210 cancer patients, of whom about 94 had hematological cancers and fewer than 130 had solid cancers.

This clonotype is considered medium-sized (0.01 to 0.1%). Its antigen is unknown. No much larger clone is present one base from it, and per-base qualities are unavailable. The CDR3 spans 15 residues, from the cysteine through the phenylalanine. CDR3 DNA only is kept here, 45 bases in frame from base 1. From V the trimming removes 5 bases and from J it removes 9 bases, while the gene matches leave 9 bases of the junction unaccounted for. The germline V gene (reference sequence) supplies CDR1 LNHNV and CDR2 YYDKDF. Paper-wide results and their limitations: The authors noted that the repertoire data do not allow conclusions about immunological memory after chemotherapy. Untreated patients with hematological or solid cancers showed significantly lower blood TCR diversity and higher clonality than age-matched healthy donors. Hematological cancer patients had lymphoid organ infiltration, which may itself impair thymic emigration or peripheral T cell expansion. An increase in median generation probability over the chemotherapy interval was observed in both cancer cohorts, suggesting that the repertoire was reconstituted through rebound thymic output. In healthy donors, the decline in TCR diversity with age was mainly due to loss of richness, whereas in cancer patients loss of evenness also played a role.

Rearranged TRB sequences spanning V, D and J segments were amplified in a multiplex touch-down PCR with a mixed TRB-A/B primer pool. Illumina adapters and sample indices were attached to the amplicons in two consecutive PCR reactions using Phusion HS II polymerase. Amplicons were gel-purified using the NucleoSpin Gel and PCR Clean-up kit and were subsequently checked with Qubit and an Agilent 2100 Bioanalyzer. Libraries were sequenced on an Illumina MiSeq using 600-cycle, single-indexed, paired-end runs. Turning to the authors' computational methods: TRB sequences were processed with MiXCR versions 2.12 and 3.0.5. Each unique CDR3 nucleotide sequence was counted as one clone, and only productive sequences with at least two reads were retained. The repertoire metrics were Shannon diversity, evenness, clonality (calculated as one minus evenness), and diversity profiles parameterized by alpha from 0 to 5. The IGoR algorithm was used to compute generation probabilities of clones in paired pre- and post-chemotherapy samples. The public reads were reanalyzed by TCRdb: fastp trimming at Q25, MiXCR alignment, in-frame beta chains only. Each entry merges the rows of one CDR3 protein and shows their most common DNA and genes. TCRdb assigned the V and J calls; the authors' analysis was not used. Here the sample has about 13,000 distinct CDR3 sequences; approximately 28% occur a single time. The ten largest clones represent approximately 9% of the sample.

Genomic DNA extracted from peripheral blood, rather than sorted cells or RNA, was used as the source for amplification of TCR beta rearrangements. The origin of this receptor is a human donor with a blood cancer. Sequenced material: blood. The chain employs TRBV15 and TRBJ2-3; TRBD2 lines up with 12 middle nucleotides. The CDR3 reads as follows: CATSPSGGAVSTQYF. Read as DNA, the sequence is TGTGCCACCAGCCCTAGCGGGGGGGCCGTTTCGACGCAGTATTTT.